This paragraph reports one TCR beta chain. Its antigen is unknown. The study excluded patients with uncontrolled infection, other autoimmune disease, pregnancy or lactation. This sample is part of a study of T cells in Graves' hyperthyroidism and ophthalmopathy. The CDR3 regions of TCR beta were amplified from RNA transcripts. HTBI primers drove first-round RT-PCR of the TCR CDR3. TCRdb redid the calling of the multiplex PCR reads with MiXCR, one entry per CDR3 protein. The sample gives hundreds of thousands of distinct CDR3 sequences, about 13% of which show up once; around a tenth is in the top ten. Study outcomes and limitations: For ophthalmopathy, model prediction preceded onset by a median about six months.

Material: blood. The sequence derives from a woman younger than 30 with Graves' hyperthyroidism.

Here the CDR3 DNA reads TGTGCCAGCAGCTTGCAAGCTCTAGGGGGCGAGCAGTTCTTC. Protein product: CASSLQALGGEQFF. This chain connects TRBV7-2 to TRBJ2-1; 7 bases are shared with TRBD1. V shed 3 bases and J 10 bases; nucleotides not matched to a gene: 9. Germline-derived CDR1 and CDR2 are SGHTA and FQGNSA. The CDR3 has 14 amino acids.